One and the same sample provided the 29 T cell receptor beta chains below, sequenced in a study of shared clonotypes between healthy human individuals. Using immunoSEQ multiplex PCR, the repertoire was profiled, and TCRdb retains in-frame clones only, with some absent. The sample gives some 700,000 clones, about 90% of which show up once; approximately 35% is in the top ten. What was sequenced was memory CD8+ T cells from PBMCs. Subset: CD45RO+ cells pooled with CCR7-negative TemRA cells. The receptors here all came from a man younger than 30 in good health. Some clones in this sample may be carry-over from other donors' samples.

This chain connects TRBV10-3 to TRBJ1-2; TRBD1 is a possible D gene (5 bases). Deletions cut 4 bases from V and 2 bases from J, with 11 bases between. Germline CDR1 is ENHRY and CDR2 is SYGVKD. The CDR3 is 14 residues long. The CDR3, as DNA: TGTGCCATCAGTGTATACAGGTCGAACTATGGCTACACCTTC. Translated, it gives CAISVYRSNYGYTF.

The CDR3 coding sequence is TGTGCCAGCTCACCACCACCAGGCTCCTACGAGCAGTACTTC. Translated: CASSPPPGSYEQYF. The V call is TRBV18, the J call TRBJ2-7; D gene unclear. The germline V gene encodes CDR1 KGHSH and CDR2 LQKENI. The CDR3 extends over 14 amino acids. Trimming removed 0 bases at V and 0 bases at J, with 6 bases between.

This clone showed up just once. This chain joins TRBV7-9 and TRBJ1-5; a weak D match, TRBD1 (5 bases). Germline V gives CDR1 SEHNR, CDR2 FQNEAQ (reference sequence). The CDR3 spans 14 residues. V was trimmed by 0 bases and J by 5 bases, leaving 8 bases between them. CDR3: CASSLAGADQPQHF. As DNA, the CDR3 is TGTGCCAGCAGCTTAGCAGGGGCGGATCAGCCCCAGCATTTT.

The sample holds one count of this clone. This rearrangement joins TRBV7-9 to TRBJ2-7; 7 positions agree with TRBD2. There are 14 residues in the CDR3. With V trimmed by 4 bases and J by 2 bases, 5 bases remained unmatched. Germline V gives CDR1 SEHNR, CDR2 FQNEAQ (reference sequence). The CDR3 DNA is TGTGCCAGCAGCTCGATGGGAGGGCCCTACGAGCAGTACTTC. Amino acid sequence: CASSSMGGPYEQYF.

A single count supports this clone. The J gene is TRBJ2-3, the V gene TRBV10-3; D may be TRBD1 or TRBD2 (5 bases each). V was cut by 2 bases and J by 0 bases, with 9 bases left in between. Germline V gives CDR1 ENHRY, CDR2 SYGVKD. The CDR3 runs to 15 residues. The CDR3 here is CAISEAGTSTDTQYF. Written as DNA, the CDR3 is TGTGCCATCAGTGAGGCAGGGACGAGCACAGATACGCAGTATTTT.

The chain carries TRBV10-3 and TRBJ2-2, with TRBD2 as a possible D gene (5 bases). Germline assignment: CDR1 ENHRY and CDR2 SYGVKD. V shed 5 bases and J shed 4 bases, with 17 bases lying between them. The CDR3 extends over 16 amino acids. The DNA for the CDR3 is TGTGCCATCAGTCCCCGGGGTGAGCGGCTCACCGGGGAGCTGTTTTTT. This codes for CAISPRGERLTGELFF.

V usage is TRBV28 and J usage is TRBJ2-3; D not certain. V lost 2 bases to trimming and J lost 3 bases, with 12 bases between them. CDR3 length: 15 residues. CDR1 is MDHEN and CDR2 is SYDVKM in the germline V gene. CDR3 sequence (DNA): TGTGCCAGCAGTTTAGCGATGTTAGGTACAGATACGCAGTATTTT. Its translation is CASSLAMLGTDTQYF.

The V call is TRBV18, the J call TRBJ2-6, with no clear D. The V gene's germline CDR1 is KGHSH and CDR2 LQKENI. V lost 4 bases, J lost 3 bases, and 7 bases lay in between. The CDR3 spans 14 residues. Written as DNA, the CDR3 is TGTGCCAGCTCACGGGCGGTTGGGGCCAACGTCCTGACTTTC. This codes for CASSRAVGANVLTF.

The chain carries TRBV7-6 and TRBJ1-3; 7 bases match TRBD1. CDR3 length: 16 residues. The J segment lost 3 bases and the V segment lost 4 bases, leaving 9 bases of the junction unmatched. The germline CDR1 and CDR2 sequences are SGHVS and FNYEAQ. In DNA form, the CDR3 reads TGTGCCAGCAGCTCCGGGACAGCGGCATTTGGAAACACCATATATTTT. Translated, it gives CASSSGTAAFGNTIYF.

The chain combines TRBV29-1 with TRBJ1-3; tentative D call: TRBD1 (5 bases). This CDR3 comprises 15 residues. Trimming left V 7 bases short and J 2 bases short, with 18 bases between. The germline CDR1 and CDR2 sequences are SQVTM and ANQGSEA. CDR3 amino acids: CSARDPGGAGNTIYF. The CDR3 DNA sequence: TGCAGCGCCCGGGACCCCGGGGGGGCTGGAAACACCATATATTTT.

V gene TRBV10-1 combines with J gene TRBJ2-7; D unresolved. V was cut by 0 bases and J by 3 bases, with 6 bases left in between. CDR1 and CDR2 from the germline V gene are WNHNN and SYGVQD (reference sequence). CDR3 length equals 13 residues. The CDR3 region has the DNA TGCGCCAGCAGTGAGTCAGCCGGCTACGAGCAGTACTTC. Translation gives CASSESAGYEQYF.

This chain connects TRBV10-3 to TRBJ1-3, with D tentatively TRBD1 (5 bases). The CDR3 is 14 residues long. Germline values: CDR1 ENHRY, CDR2 SYGVKD. V shed 3 bases and J shed 2 bases, with 8 bases lying between them. The CDR3 DNA sequence: TGTGCCATCAGTGAATTGGGGGCTGGAAACACCATATATTTT. It is translated as CAISELGAGNTIYF.

The chain couples TRBV6-6 to TRBJ1-1, with D perhaps TRBD1 (5 bases). Germline CDR1 MNHNY, CDR2 SVGAGI (reference sequence). The CDR3 is 13 amino acids. Between the trimmed V and J ends, which lost 7 bases and 2 bases, there was a span of 11 bases. The CDR3 DNA sequence: TGTGCCAGCACCTCGGGACCTAACACTGAAGCTTTCTTT. This encodes CASTSGPNTEAFF.

The chain employs TRBV7-8 and TRBJ2-2, with 13 bases identical to TRBD2. This CDR3 is 20 amino acids long. V was pared by 5 bases and J by 3 bases, with 15 bases of the junction left unmatched. Germline V gives CDR1 SGHVS, CDR2 FQNEAQ. The CDR3 DNA is TGTGCCAGCAGCCAGCCAATTTGGACTAGCGGGAGTATCTACACCGGGGAGCTGTTTTTT. It translates to CASSQPIWTSGSIYTGELFF.

CDR3 loop: CASSPRTNSNYGYTF. The CDR3 bases are TGCGCCAGCAGCCCAAGGACAAACTCTAACTATGGCTACACCTTC. This chain uses TRBV4-3 with TRBJ1-2, with D maybe TRBD1 (5 bases). CDR3 length equals 15 residues. The V gene's germline CDR1 is LGHNA and CDR2 YSLEER. Trimming cost V 4 bases and J 0 bases, with 12 bases left between them.

V is TRBV19 and J is TRBJ2-1; D call uncertain. Trimming took 9 bases from V and 8 from J, leaving 17 bases between them. Germline V gene sequence: CDR1 LNHDA, CDR2 SQIVND (reference sequence). The CDR3 has 13 residues. CDR3: CASANRAAHEQFF. CDR3 bases: TGTGCCAGCGCAAATAGGGCAGCGCATGAGCAGTTCTTC.

This clone was picked up a small number of times. The chain couples TRBV11-2 to TRBJ1-5; D is undetermined. The CDR3 is 12 amino acids. The V gene's germline CDR1 is SGHAT and CDR2 FQNNGV. Deletions cut 4 bases from V and 4 bases from J, with 5 bases between. The chain's CDR3 is CASSSLNQPQHF. CDR3 DNA: TGTGCCAGCAGCTCATTAAATCAGCCCCAGCATTTT.

The chain couples TRBV7-9 to TRBJ2-1, with D hard to call. Germline loops: CDR1 SEHNR, CDR2 FQNEAQ (reference sequence). This CDR3 spans 15 amino acids. V was clipped by 2 bases and J by 5 bases, with 13 bases between them. CDR3 region: CASSLLIRLNNEQFF. CDR3 DNA sequence: TGTGCCAGCAGCTTACTCATTAGGCTGAACAATGAGCAGTTCTTC.

The CDR3 protein is CASSYRTGGFETGELFF. Here the CDR3 DNA reads TGTGCCAGCAGCTACCGGACAGGGGGGTTTGAAACCGGGGAGCTGTTTTTT. The chain uses TRBV5-6 and TRBJ2-2; 10 bases map to TRBD1. Germline V gives CDR1 SGHDT, CDR2 YYEEEE. The length of the CDR3 is 17 residues. Trimming took 3 bases from V and 5 from J; bases not matched to a gene: 10. Combining the CDR3 with reference TRBV5-6 and TRBJ2-2 gives the whole variable domain DAGVTQSPTHLIKTRGQQVTLRCSPKSGHDTVSWYQQALGQGPQFIFQYYEEEERQRGNFPDRFSGHQFPNYSSELNVNALLLGDSALYLCASSYRTGGFETGELFFGEGSRLTVL.

The CDR3 DNA follows: TGTGCCAGCAGGTGGGGAGCTCGCACAGATACGCAGTATTTT. Its protein is CASRWGARTDTQYF. V is TRBV5-8 and J is TRBJ2-3, with D tentatively TRBD2 (5 bases). V was trimmed by 5 bases and J by 1 base, leaving 11 bases between them. The CDR3 is made up of 14 amino acids. CDR1 and CDR2 from the germline V gene are SGHTS and YDEGEE.

The CDR3 DNA follows: TGTGCCAGCAGCCAGAAGTTTACTAGCGGGGCATACAATGAGCAGTTCTTC. As protein: CASSQKFTSGAYNEQFF. The rearrangement uses TRBV4-2 and TRBJ2-1, with 10 bases that match TRBD2. The junction had 9 bases not matched to a gene; V was cut back by 3 bases and J by 4 bases. This CDR3 comprises 17 residues. Germline V gene sequence: CDR1 LGHNA, CDR2 YNFKEQ.

The chain carries TRBV7-8 and TRBJ1-2; TRBD1 matches 9 bases. Looked up from germline, CDR1 is SGHVS and CDR2 is FQNEAQ. This CDR3 contains 15 residues. V lost 5 bases, J lost 4 bases, and 8 bases stayed unmatched. The CDR3 here is CASSLRTGAPYGYTF. CDR3 in DNA: TGTGCCAGCAGCCTCCGGACAGGGGCCCCCTATGGCTACACCTTC.

This sequence joins TRBV20-1 and TRBJ1-2; D remains ambiguous. There are 11 residues in the CDR3. V dropped 5 bases and J dropped 5 bases, with 9 bases sitting between them. The germline V gene encodes CDR1 DFQATT and CDR2 SNEGSKA (reference sequence). CDR3 sequence reads: CSAWEWYGYTF. The CDR3, as DNA: TGCAGTGCTTGGGAGTGGTATGGCTACACCTTC.

The chain carries TRBV2 and TRBJ2-7; no reliable D call. V was shortened by 1 base and J by 3 bases, with 7 bases between the two germline ends. This CDR3 has 13 amino acids. CDR1 is SNHLY and CDR2 is FYNNEI in the germline V gene. CDR3 protein: CASSEGIGYEQYF. In DNA form, the CDR3 reads TGTGCCAGCAGTGAAGGGATTGGCTACGAGCAGTACTTC.

The V and J genes are TRBV6-1 and TRBJ2-6; unclear D gene. The CDR3 covers 14 residues. Germline CDR1 and CDR2: MNHNS and SASEGT. Between the trimmed V and J ends, which lost 4 bases and 4 bases, there was a span of 8 bases. The CDR3 sequence is CASSVGPGANVLTF. CDR3 DNA: TGTGCCAGCAGTGTAGGGCCCGGGGCCAACGTCCTGACTTTC.

This clone was seen a few times. This chain connects TRBV13 to TRBJ1-5; TRBD1 matches 9 bases. The CDR3 runs 14 residues. After removal of 4 bases from V and 6 bases from J, the junction contained 4 bases not matched to a gene. CDR1 is PRHDT, CDR2 FYEKMQ, per germline (reference sequence). The chain's CDR3 is CASSYRTGAQPQHF. CDR3 bases: TGTGCCAGCAGCTACAGGACAGGGGCTCAGCCCCAGCATTTT.

Turning to this clone: This sample includes further DNA sequences coding for the same CDR3. CDR3 sequence reads: CASSLGREQYF. The CDR3 DNA reads as TGTGCCAGCAGTTTGGGGCGGGAGCAGTACTTC. The rearrangement joins TRBV28 to TRBJ2-7; D perhaps matches TRBD1 (5 bases). Germline assignment: CDR1 MDHEN and CDR2 SYDVKM. The CDR3 consists of 11 residues. V dropped 3 bases and J dropped 7 bases, with 7 bases sitting between them.

The chain has TRBV28 and TRBJ1-4, with no clear D. The CDR3 sequence is 16 residues long. Trimming pared 5 bases from V and 8 bases from J, leaving 21 bases between. Germline V gene lookup returns CDR1 MDHEN and CDR2 SYDVKM. The chain's CDR3 is CASSPFPWPLQEKLFF. CDR3 nucleotide sequence: TGTGCCAGCAGTCCCTTCCCCTGGCCGCTACAGGAAAAACTGTTTTTT. Variable domain in full (rest from reference TRBV28 and TRBJ1-4): DVKVTQSSRYLVKRTGEKVFLECVQDMDHENMFWYRQDPGLGLRLIYFSYDVKMKEKGDIPEGYSVSREKKERFSLILESASTNQTSMYLCASSPFPWPLQEKLFFGSGTQLSVL.

This chain connects TRBV28 to TRBJ2-7; D unresolved. CDR3 size: 14 residues. Looked up from germline, CDR1 is MDHEN and CDR2 is SYDVKM. V was cut by 2 bases and J by 0 bases, with 8 bases left in between. Here the CDR3 reads CASSLTSISYEQYF. In nucleotides, the CDR3 is TGTGCCAGCAGTTTAACCAGCATCTCCTACGAGCAGTACTTC. Combining the CDR3 with reference TRBV28 and TRBJ2-7 gives the whole variable domain DVKVTQSSRYLVKRTGEKVFLECVQDMDHENMFWYRQDPGLGLRLIYFSYDVKMKEKGDIPEGYSVSREKKERFSLILESASTNQTSMYLCASSLTSISYEQYFGPGTRLTVT.